These 15 T cell receptor beta chains were all obtained from the same sample, sequenced in a study of shared clonotypes between healthy human individuals. Only in-frame clones appear in the TCRdb table, and some are missing; sequencing was by immunoSEQ multiplex PCR. The sample lists roughly 490,000 clones, roughly 78% seen once, with approximately 12% in the top ten. Material for sequencing was PBMCs. All receptors derive from a woman aged 40 to 50 in good health. Some clones in this sample may be carry-over from other donors' samples.

The rearrangement uses TRBV5-4 and TRBJ2-1; TRBD1 is a possible D gene (6 bases). V lost 0 bases and J 7 bases, leaving 11 bases between the germline ends. The CDR3 covers 14 residues. CDR1 is SGHNT, CDR2 YYREEE, per germline (reference sequence). The CDR3 nucleotides are TGTGCCAGCAGCTTGGCACAGGGTAAGAATGAGCAGTTCTTC. Its translation is CASSLAQGKNEQFF.

As concerns this clone: An end of the junction does not agree with germline; a read error may underlie this. The CDR3 region is CVSSVLAGDNEQFF. The DNA for the CDR3 is TGCGTCAGCAGCGTATTAGCAGGTGACAATGAGCAGTTCTTC. The V gene is TRBV5-1, the J gene TRBJ2-1, with D uncertain. This CDR3 is 14 amino acids long. The germline gives CDR1 SGHRS, CDR2 YFSETQ.

This clone showed up just a few times. Other DNA sequences of this sample code for an identical CDR3. J is TRBJ1-1 and V is TRBV7-9, with D perhaps TRBD1 (6 bases). Trimming shortened V by 3 bases and J by 1 base, and 6 bases separated the two germline ends. This CDR3 has 13 amino acids. The germline V gene has CDR1 SEHNR and CDR2 FQNEAQ (reference sequence). The CDR3: CASSLTGNTEAFF. The CDR3 nucleotides are TGTGCCAGCAGCTTGACAGGGAACACTGAAGCTTTCTTT.

The chain couples TRBV28 to TRBJ1-1; 8 nucleotides agree with TRBD1. Unmatched junction bases numbered 2, after V lost 3 bases and J lost 5 bases. The CDR3 length is 13 residues. Germline CDR1 reads MDHEN; CDR2 reads SYDVKM. CDR3 protein: CASSFRGRTEAFF. The DNA for the CDR3 is TGTGCCAGCAGTTTCAGGGGGCGGACTGAAGCTTTCTTT.

The chain is built from TRBV28 and TRBJ1-5; a possible D gene is TRBD1 (6 bases). V lost 1 base and J 0 bases, leaving 13 bases between the germline ends. The CDR3 consists of 17 residues. Germline assignment: CDR1 MDHEN and CDR2 SYDVKM. CDR3 nucleotides: TGTGCCAGCAGTTTATCACAGGGACTGAATAGCAATCAGCCCCAGCATTTT. This gives the protein CASSLSQGLNSNQPQHF.

The V call is TRBV4-1, the J call TRBJ1-2; D is unresolved. This CDR3 is built from 17 residues. V lost 0 bases and J lost 4, with 18 bases in between. In germline, CDR1 is MGHRA, CDR2 YSYEKL. The CDR3 coding sequence is TGCGCCAGCAGCCAAGACCCACGTGGAACGGATCCCTATGGCTACACCTTC. Its protein product is CASSQDPRGTDPYGYTF.

The table lists this clone with a few counts. The chain employs TRBV10-3 and TRBJ1-4; TRBD1 is a possible D gene (5 bases). With 4 bases removed from V and 3 bases from J, the gap between germline ends came to 6 bases. In germline, CDR1 is ENHRY, CDR2 SYGVKD. This CDR3 is 13 amino acids long. The CDR3 region has the DNA TGTGCCATCAGTGGCAGGGCTAATGAAAAACTGTTTTTT. It is translated as CAISGRANEKLFF.

The chain has TRBV4-1 and TRBJ2-1; D gene ambiguous. The V end was cut by 1 base, the J end by 9 bases, with 10 bases between. The CDR3 consists of 13 residues. The V gene's germline CDR1 is MGHRA and CDR2 YSYEKL. CDR3 amino acids: CASSQVALGEQFF. The CDR3 region has the DNA TGCGCCAGCAGCCAAGTGGCTTTGGGTGAGCAGTTCTTC.

This clone was seen only once. The V gene is TRBV5-4, the J gene TRBJ2-3, with a possible D match to TRBD1 (5 bases). Trimming left V 0 bases short and J 2 bases short, with 10 bases between. CDR3 length: 15 amino acids. Per the germline V gene, CDR1 is SGHNT and CDR2 is YYREEE (reference sequence). The CDR3 DNA is TGTGCCAGCAGCTTGGGGGGCAGCCTCACAGATACGCAGTATTTT. Amino acid sequence: CASSLGGSLTDTQYF. Full variable domain (outside the CDR3, taken from reference TRBV5-4 and TRBJ2-3): ETGVTQSPTHLIKTRGQQVTLRCSSQSGHNTVSWYQQALGQGPQFIFQYYREEENGRGNFPPRFSGLQFPNYSSELNVNALELDDSALYLCASSLGGSLTDTQYFGPGTRLTVL.

CDR3 bases: TGTGCCAGCAGCTGGGACAGGTGGGTGAACACCGGGGAGCTGTTTTTT. Protein sequence: CASSWDRWVNTGELFF. V is TRBV28 and J is TRBJ2-2; 8 nucleotides agree with TRBD1. The CDR3 contains 16 residues. Germline V CDR1 and CDR2: MDHEN, SYDVKM. Trimming at V came to 6 bases and at J to 1 base, leaving 7 bases not matched to a gene.

The gene calls are TRBV10-2 and TRBJ1-2, with D tentatively TRBD1 (6 bases). V lost 0 bases to trimming and J lost 4 bases, with 15 bases between them. This CDR3 has 16 residues. Germline CDR1 WSHSY, CDR2 SAAADI. This chain's CDR3 is CASSESRGASIYGYTF. DNA of the CDR3: TGCGCCAGCAGTGAGTCGAGGGGGGCAAGCATCTATGGCTACACCTTC.

V gene TRBV5-6 combines with J gene TRBJ2-5; D is uncertain. Trimming shortened V by 4 bases and J by 5 bases, and 15 bases separated the two germline ends. In germline, CDR1 is SGHDT, CDR2 YYEEEE. CDR3 length: 14 residues. The CDR3 DNA follows: TGTGCCAGCAGCCTACGGACCGGCGCGGAGACCCAGTACTTC. Protein: CASSLRTGAETQYF.

The rearrangement uses TRBV5-1 and TRBJ2-1; TRBD2 aligns across 9 bases. There are 16 residues in the CDR3. V gave up 4 bases and J gave up 7 bases; unmatched junction bases: 12. The germline gives CDR1 SGHRS, CDR2 YFSETQ. The CDR3 here is CASSAQPGLASNEQFF. DNA for the CDR3: TGCGCCAGCAGCGCGCAGCCGGGACTAGCATCGAATGAGCAGTTCTTC.

The gene calls are TRBV11-1 and TRBJ2-1, with D perhaps TRBD2 (6 bases). V lost 8 bases, J lost 0 bases, and 14 bases lay in between. The CDR3 is 15 amino acids. Germline CDR1 SGHAT, CDR2 FQDESV (reference sequence). CDR3 sequence: CASAPGAGSYNEQFF. The DNA for the CDR3 is TGTGCCAGCGCCCCGGGAGCGGGCTCCTACAATGAGCAGTTCTTC.

The chain links TRBV19 to TRBJ1-3; 8 nucleotides align to TRBD1. V lost 3 bases, J lost 2 bases, and 3 bases stayed unmatched. Germline CDR1 and CDR2: LNHDA and SQIVND (reference sequence). This CDR3 spans 15 amino acids. The CDR3 here is CASSIATGAGNTIYF. DNA of the CDR3: TGTGCCAGTAGTATTGCGACAGGGGCTGGAAACACCATATATTTT.